These T cell receptor beta chains were read from a single sample in a study of cytomegalovirus exposure and HLA in healthy donors. Sequencing used immunoSEQ multiplex PCR; TCRdb keeps in-frame clones, though not all of them. In the table there are about 160,000 clones, around four fifths of which are singletons. Sequenced material: PBMCs. Source of these receptors: a woman between 25 and 40 years old in good health and CMV-seronegative. Each CDR3 is given with its conserved first and last residue. Each record gives: J gene, clone size, D gene, V gene, CDR3 DNA, CDR3 protein. The D gene is left open where the match is weak. Some rows mark clone size as missing; the rest say once, few, many or name a class of expanded clone.

TRBJ1-5	.	.	TRBV28	TGTGCCAGCAGGCCTCCAGTGACAACGGGACCCCAGCATTTT	CASRPPVTTGPQHF
TRBJ1-5	.	.	TRBV28	TGTGCTGCACACAGAGGCAATCAGCCCCAGCATTTT	CAAHRGNQPQHF
TRBJ2-3	.	.	TRBV10-3	TGTGCCATCAGTGGGACTAGCACAGATACGCAGTATTTT	CAISGTSTDTQYF
TRBJ1-1	once	TRBD1	TRBV28	TGTGCCAGCAGTACCATCCGGACAGGGGAAAGGATGAACACTGAAGCTTTCTTT	CASSTIRTGERMNTEAFF
TRBJ1-4	once	TRBD1	TRBV6-1	TGTGCCAGCACCCGGACAGGCGCTGAAAAACTGTTTTTT	CASTRTGAEKLFF
TRBJ1-2	.	.	TRBV4-1	TGCGCCAGCAGCCCATCCTTGATAGCCTATGGCTACACCTTC	CASSPSLIAYGYTF
TRBJ1-2	.	.	TRBV2	TGTGCCAGCAGTGGTGACTCCGGCTACACCTTC	CASSGDSGYTF
TRBJ2-2	.	.	TRBV5-6	TGTGCCAGCAGCTGGACTGGGGCGAACACCGGGGAGCTGTTTTTT	CASSWTGANTGELFF
TRBJ1-1	.	.	TRBV13	TGTGCCAGCAGCTTTTTGAGAGCGAACACTGAAGCTTTCTTT	CASSFLRANTEAFF
TRBJ1-3	.	TRBD1	TRBV27	TGTGCCAGCAGGCGACAGGGGGCGGCTGGAAACACCATATATTTT	CASRRQGAAGNTIYF
TRBJ2-7	.	TRBD1	TRBV6-5	TGTGCCAGCAGCTCTCCGGGACAGCTATACTACGAGCAGTACTTC	CASSSPGQLYYEQYF
TRBJ2-7	.	TRBD1	TRBV7-2	TGTGCCAGCAGCCCATTCCCAGGGGGTTCGCACTACGAGCAGTACTTC	CASSPFPGGSHYEQYF
TRBJ2-1	once	.	TRBV2	TGTGCCAGCAGTGGGCCTCCCAATGAGCAGTTCTTC	CASSGPPNEQFF
TRBJ2-3	once	.	TRBV7-9	TGTGCCAGCAGCCGGCCTGGAGGATCCCGGGGGACAGATACGCAGTATTTT	CASSRPGGSRGTDTQYF
TRBJ1-2	.	.	TRBV6-1	TGTGCCAGCAGTGAATTGGGACACGGGGCGAACTATGGCTACACCTTC	CASSELGHGANYGYTF
TRBJ2-1	many	.	TRBV11-2	TGTGCCAGCAGCTTAGGTCCAGGTGAGCAGTTCTTC	CASSLGPGEQFF
TRBJ2-1	.	.	TRBV6-1	TGTGCCAGCCGGGGCGGGACGGTGCGTACGAATGAGCAGTTCTTC	CASRGGTVRTNEQFF
TRBJ2-6	few	TRBD1	TRBV5-4	TGTGCCAGCAGCCCGGACAGGAGCTCTGGGGCCAACGTCCTGACTTTC	CASSPDRSSGANVLTF
TRBJ1-2	.	.	TRBV7-9	TGTGCCAGCAGCTCGACTTCAGGGGCCGGGTTAGGCTACACCTTC	CASSSTSGAGLGYTF
TRBJ2-5	.	TRBD2	TRBV28	TGTGCCAGCACAAAGGCGGGGGGGAGGAAAACCCAGTACTTC	CASTKAGGRKTQYF
TRBJ2-1	.	TRBD2	TRBV7-2	TGTGCCAGCAGCTTATATAGCGGGGGGGCAAATGAGCAGTTCTTC	CASSLYSGGANEQFF
TRBJ1-3	few	TRBD1	TRBV6-6	TGTGCCAGCAGTGGGACAGGGACTGGAAACACCATATATTTT	CASSGTGTGNTIYF
TRBJ2-7	.	TRBD1	TRBV7-9	TGTTCCAGCAGCTTATGGGTGGTGGGACAGAAGTACTACGAGCAGTACTTC	CSSSLWVVGQKYYEQYF
TRBJ2-7	once	.	TRBV10-3	TGTGCCATCAGGACAGTGAGCTCCTACGAGCAGTACTTC	CAIRTVSSYEQYF
TRBJ2-7	.	.	TRBV9	TGTGCCAGCAGCGTCACAGGAGTTGGTGTCAACGAGCAGTACTTC	CASSVTGVGVNEQYF
TRBJ2-5	.	TRBD2	TRBV28	TGTGCCAGCAGCCTTTCCGGGCTAGCGGGGGGGAGACAAGAGACCCAGTACTTC	CASSLSGLAGGRQETQYF
TRBJ1-2	.	.	TRBV5-6	TGTGCCAGCAGCTTGAGGGAGACGGACTACTATGGCTACACCTTC	CASSLRETDYYGYTF
TRBJ2-3	.	TRBD1	TRBV5-4	TGTGCCAGCAGCTTCCCTTTCCCGGGACAGGGGGATACGCAGTATTTT	CASSFPFPGQGDTQYF
TRBJ1-3	.	.	TRBV27	TGTGCCAGCAGTCCCCTAGTGGGAGACACCATATATTTT	CASSPLVGDTIYF
TRBJ2-5	.	TRBD2	TRBV2	TGTGCCAGCAGTAGAGATCCGGGGAGCCGGGGGGGCCTCTTCGGGGCTGCAGGAGAGACCCAGTACTTC	CASSRDPGSRGGLFGAAGETQYF
TRBJ2-7	.	TRBD2	TRBV5-1	TGCGCCAGCAGCTCAAATAGCGGGGGGGCCCTCGAGCAGTACTTC	CASSSNSGGALEQYF
TRBJ1-1	.	.	TRBV7-9	TGTGCCAGCAGCCAGCTTGACCCGGGGTTTGGGACTGAAGCTTTCTTT	CASSQLDPGFGTEAFF
TRBJ1-5	.	.	TRBV6-5	TGTGCCAGCAGTCGGGGGGACAGCAATCAGCCCCAGCATTTT	CASSRGDSNQPQHF
TRBJ1-1	.	.	TRBV6-1	TGTGCCAGCGGACCGGGGAGACTATCGTCGGGAGCTTTCTTT	CASGPGRLSSGAFF
TRBJ1-2	.	.	TRBV9	TGTGCCAGCAGCCCCACCGGGACACGGATCTATGGCTACACCTTC	CASSPTGTRIYGYTF
TRBJ2-1	.	TRBD2	TRBV2	TGTGCCAGCAGTAAACGGGGGGGGACCTACAATGAGCAGTTCTTC	CASSKRGGTYNEQFF